This entry concerns a single TCR beta chain. The antigen remains undetermined. These data come from a study of T cell responses to AZD1222 COVID-19 vaccine. For the study at large: Second-dose intervals near 4 or 12 weeks were combined.

General observations from the study: At baseline, just six or seven AZD1222 recipients tested seropositive. Repertoires were sampled only after the peak T cell response. Unmutated variant regions are reportedly the target of nearly half of TCRs that are spike-specific.

The data were produced by immunoSEQ multiplex PCR, yet TCRdb's version contains in-frame clones alone and is incomplete. The sample lists about 150,000 clones; about nine tenths were seen once. V lost 5 bases, J lost 3 bases, and 5 bases stayed unmatched. Germline lookup yields CDR1 MNHEY and CDR2 SVGAGI. The CDR3 is 14 residues long. The chain joins TRBV6-5 to TRBJ2-3; 7 nucleotides align to TRBD1. This specimen consisted of peripheral blood, obtained on day 0 of AZD1222 vaccination. The TCR comes from an adult in good health. The CDR3 sequence is CASSRDSSTDTQYF. The CDR3 DNA follows: TGTGCCAGCAGTAGGGACAGTTCAACAGATACGCAGTATTTT.